Below are 15 T cell receptor beta chains sequenced from a single sample in a study of T cells and Merkel cell carcinoma outcomes. Measured with immunoSEQ multiplex PCR; TCRdb has only the in-frame clones, and not every one. The sample lists over 10,000 clones; 95% to 96% were seen once. Source material: tumor tissue from Merkel cell carcinoma. These receptors came from a human donor with Merkel cell carcinoma.

J is TRBJ1-2 and V is TRBV28; D not certain. The CDR3 loop spans 17 amino acids. V lost 1 base to trimming and J lost 7 bases, with 22 bases between them. CDR1 MDHEN and CDR2 SYDVKM come from the germline V gene. The CDR3: CASSLSGVAAVMGGYTF. The CDR3 DNA sequence: TGTGCCAGCAGTTTATCTGGTGTCGCCGCCGTAATGGGTGGCTACACCTTC.

The chain employs TRBV21-1 and TRBJ2-7; TRBD1 is taken as the D call from the table, unchecked against the DNA. TRBV21-1 is a known pseudogene. The CDR3 contains 13 residues. The CDR3 here is CASSKEPGHEQYF. The CDR3 DNA is TGTGCCAGCAGCAAAGAACCAGGGCACGAGCAGTACTTC.

This clone was seen only once. The V and J genes are TRBV18 and TRBJ1-2, with TRBD1 matching 9 bases. Germline CDR1 reads KGHSH; CDR2 reads LQKENI. J was trimmed by 8 bases and V by 1 base; bases with no gene match: 8. CDR3 length: 15 residues. DNA of the CDR3: TGTGCCAGCTCACCACGTACAGGGGGCTCTGACGGCTACACCTTC. Translated: CASSPRTGGSDGYTF.

The rearrangement joins TRBV10-3 to TRBJ2-7, with 12 bases lining up with TRBD2. CDR3 length equals 17 residues. Losses at the gene ends were 3 bases for V and 4 bases for J; bases not matched to a gene: 10. Looked up from germline, CDR1 is ENHRY and CDR2 is SYGVKD. The CDR3 nucleotides read TGTGCCATCAGTGATCGCCCTAGCGGGAGGGTAGCGTACGAGCAGTACTTC. It yields the protein CAISDRPSGRVAYEQYF.

The V call is TRBV7-7, the J call TRBJ2-3, with D possibly matching TRBD1 (6 bases). V lost 1 base, J lost 4 bases, and 12 bases lay in between. The CDR3 is 15 amino acids. The germline gives CDR1 SSHAT, CDR2 FNYEAQ (reference sequence). In DNA, the CDR3 is TGTGCCAGCAGCTTAGGTCTCCAGGGGTCAGATACGCAGTATTTT. It codes for CASSLGLQGSDTQYF.

The V and J genes are TRBV6-5 and TRBJ2-7, with D perhaps assigned TRBD1 or TRBD2 (5 bases each). The germline V gene encodes CDR1 MNHEY and CDR2 SVGAGI. V lost 2 bases and J lost 0, with 8 bases in between. The CDR3 covers 14 residues. The chain's CDR3 is CASSYRDGSYEQYF. The DNA for the CDR3 is TGTGCCAGCAGTTACCGGGACGGCTCCTACGAGCAGTACTTC.

The V and J genes are TRBV4-2 and TRBJ2-3; TRBD2 matches 10 bases. Germline CDR1 LGHNA, CDR2 YNFKEQ. CDR3 size: 16 residues. Trimming took 3 bases from V and 7 from J; bases not matched to a gene: 10. CDR3 in amino acids: CASSQAPGLATNTQYF. The CDR3 nucleotides read TGTGCCAGCAGCCAGGCTCCGGGACTAGCGACGAATACGCAGTATTTT.

The chain has TRBV6-6 and TRBJ2-1; D possibly uses TRBD1 or TRBD2 (5 bases each). This CDR3 has 14 amino acids. The V end lost 0 bases, the J end lost 10 bases, and 13 bases lay between the germline ends. The germline gives CDR1 MNHNY, CDR2 SVGAGI (reference sequence). CDR3 protein: CASSYSAGGKEQFF. The CDR3 nucleotides read TGTGCCAGCAGTTACTCGGCTGGGGGAAAGGAGCAGTTCTTC.

The chain combines TRBV28 with TRBJ1-2; 7 bases match TRBD1. From germline, CDR1 is MDHEN and CDR2 SYDVKM. This CDR3 contains 14 residues. J was trimmed by 7 bases and V by 5 bases; bases with no gene match: 10. The DNA for the CDR3 is TGTGCCAGCAGTGTCACAGGGGTGAAGGGTGGCTACACCTTC. Residues: CASSVTGVKGGYTF.

On this clone itself: At one end, the junction sequence differs from germline, possibly due to a read error. This same CDR3 is encoded by further DNA sequences in the sample. The rearrangement uses TRBV5-5 and TRBJ2-6; D not certain. Germline V gives CDR1 SGHKS, CDR2 YYEKEE (reference sequence). The length of the CDR3 is 14 residues. The CDR3 loop is CVSSLWSGANVLTF. The CDR3 DNA reads TGTGTCAGCAGCTTGTGGTCCGGGGCCAACGTCCTGACTTTC.

The chain combines TRBV6-1 with TRBJ2-7; TRBD1 is a possible D gene (5 bases). The germline V gene has CDR1 MNHNS and CDR2 SASEGT. This CDR3 spans 16 amino acids. The germline V and J ends were trimmed by 1 base and 2 bases, with 15 bases remaining between them. CDR3 nucleotide sequence: TGTGCCAGCAGTGAAGGAGACCCAGGGCTTACCTACGAGCAGTACTTC. Translation: CASSEGDPGLTYEQYF.

This chain links TRBV9 with TRBJ1-1, with TRBD1 matching over 7 bases. This CDR3 is built from 15 residues. Germline assignment: CDR1 SGDLS and CDR2 YYNGEE. J lost 8 bases, V lost 4 bases, and 14 bases had no gene match. The CDR3 sequence is CASSQRSGGVAEAFF. CDR3 DNA sequence: TGTGCCAGCAGCCAGCGTTCAGGGGGTGTGGCAGAAGCTTTCTTT. Complete variable domain (other parts from reference TRBV9 and TRBJ1-1): DSGVTQTPKHLITATGQRVTLRCSPRSGDLSVYWYQQSLDQGLQFLIQYYNGEERAKGNILERFSAQQFPDLHSELNLSSLELGDSALYFCASSQRSGGVAEAFFGQGTRLTVV.

This clone was seen once. A read error is likely, as this CDR3 ends without the conserved phenylalanine or tryptophan. The genes are TRBV18 and TRBJ1-3, with a tentative D call TRBD1 (6 bases). From germline, CDR1 is KGHSH and CDR2 LQKENI. The CDR3 covers 18 residues. V was cut by 6 bases and J by 3 bases, with 24 bases left in between. CDR3 amino acids: CASSGGAAATQFGNTIYV. For the CDR3, the DNA is TGTGCCAGCTCTGGGGGGGCGGCAGCGACTCAATTTGGAAACACCATATATGTT.

About this clone itself: The junction departs from germline at one end; a sequencing error may be responsible. This sequence joins TRBV9 and TRBJ1-1, with D uncertain. The CDR3 runs 14 residues. The germline CDR1 and CDR2 sequences are SGDLS and YYNGEE. Written as DNA, the CDR3 is TGTGCCAGCAGCAACCCGAACGGAGTGGATGAAGCTTGCTTT. Protein: CASSNPNGVDEACF.

The rearrangement links TRBV7-9 to TRBJ2-7, with 13 bases identical to TRBD2. CDR1 is SEHNR, CDR2 FQNEAQ, per germline (reference sequence). This CDR3 has 15 amino acids. The trim removed 5 bases at V and 6 bases at J, leaving 7 bases unmatched. In DNA form, the CDR3 reads TGTGCCAGCAGCCCACCAGGACTAGCGGGAGTCGAGCAGTACTTC. It specifies CASSPPGLAGVEQYF.